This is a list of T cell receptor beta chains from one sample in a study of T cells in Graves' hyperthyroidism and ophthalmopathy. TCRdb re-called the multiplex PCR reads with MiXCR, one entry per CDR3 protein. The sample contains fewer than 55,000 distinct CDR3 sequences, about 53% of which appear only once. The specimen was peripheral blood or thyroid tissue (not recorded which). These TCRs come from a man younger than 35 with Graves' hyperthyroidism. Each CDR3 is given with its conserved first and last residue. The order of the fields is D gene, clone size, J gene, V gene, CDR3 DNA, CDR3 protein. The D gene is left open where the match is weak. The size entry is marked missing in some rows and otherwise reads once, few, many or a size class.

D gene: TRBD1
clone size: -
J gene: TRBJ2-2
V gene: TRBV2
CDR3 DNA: TGCGCCAGCAGCCCCGTGACAGGGCGTTTATTTTGGTCCAGGGAGCTGTTTTTT
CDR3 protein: CASSPVTGRLFWSRELFF

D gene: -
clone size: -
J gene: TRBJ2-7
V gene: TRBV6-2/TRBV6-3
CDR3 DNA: TGTGCCATCAGTGCGGACGGTGGACCCTACGAGCAGTACTTC
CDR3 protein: CAISADGGPYEQYF

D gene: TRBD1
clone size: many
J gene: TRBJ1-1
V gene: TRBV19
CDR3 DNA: TGTGCCAGCAAACTACAGGGGGCAAACACTGAAGCTTTCTTT
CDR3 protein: CASKLQGANTEAFF

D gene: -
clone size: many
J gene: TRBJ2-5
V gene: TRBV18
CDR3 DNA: TGTGCCAGCTCACCCTACGGACAGCCGCCCCAAGAGACCCAGTACTTC
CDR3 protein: CASSPYGQPPQETQYF

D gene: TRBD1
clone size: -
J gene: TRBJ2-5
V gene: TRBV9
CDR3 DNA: TGTGCCAGCAGCGGGGACAGGGTGGAGACCCAGTACTTC
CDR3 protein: CASSGDRVETQYF

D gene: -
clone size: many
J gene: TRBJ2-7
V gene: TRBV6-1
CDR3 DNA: TGTGCCAGCATTGAATTTGAGGGGCGTAAAGACGAGCAGTACTTC
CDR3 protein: CASIEFEGRKDEQYF

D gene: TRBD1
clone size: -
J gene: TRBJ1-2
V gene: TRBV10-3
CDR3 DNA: TGTGCCATCAGTGAGGCCAGGGGGAGGATCGGCTACACCTTC
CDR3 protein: CAISEARGRIGYTF

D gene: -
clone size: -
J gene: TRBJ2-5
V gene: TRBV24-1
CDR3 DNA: TGTGCCACCAGTGATCCTCGGCATGGAGAGACCCAGTACTTC
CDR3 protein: CATSDPRHGETQYF

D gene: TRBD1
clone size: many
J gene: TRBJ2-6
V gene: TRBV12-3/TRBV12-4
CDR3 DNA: TGTGCCAGCAGGCAGGGGGTTGGGGCCAACGTCCTGACTTTC
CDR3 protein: CASRQGVGANVLTF

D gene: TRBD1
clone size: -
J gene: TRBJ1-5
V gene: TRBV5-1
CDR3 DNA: TGCGCCAGCAGGCTGGACAGGGGAGCAAATCAGCCCCAGCATTTT
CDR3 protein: CASRLDRGANQPQHF

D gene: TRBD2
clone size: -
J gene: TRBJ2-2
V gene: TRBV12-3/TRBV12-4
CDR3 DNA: TGTGCCCGCAATTTAGCGGGGGGAACTGGGGAGCTGTTTTTT
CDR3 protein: CARNLAGGTGELFF

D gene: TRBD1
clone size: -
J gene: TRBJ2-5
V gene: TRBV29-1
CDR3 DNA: TGCAGCGTAGACAGGGAAGAGACCCAGTACTTC
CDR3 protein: CSVDREETQYF

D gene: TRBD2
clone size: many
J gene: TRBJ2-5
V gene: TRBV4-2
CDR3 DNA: TGTGCCAGCAGCCGGGAGGGACTAGCGCAAGAGACCCAGTACTTC
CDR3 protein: CASSREGLAQETQYF

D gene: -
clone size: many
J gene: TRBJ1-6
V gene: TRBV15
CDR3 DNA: TGTGCCACCAGTAGCGTTGCCTATAATTCACCCCTCCACTTT
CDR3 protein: CATSSVAYNSPLHF

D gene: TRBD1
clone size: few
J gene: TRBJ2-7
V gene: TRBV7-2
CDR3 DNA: TGTGCCAGCAGCTTAGCGCAGGGGGCTTACTACGAGCAGTACTTC
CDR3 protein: CASSLAQGAYYEQYF

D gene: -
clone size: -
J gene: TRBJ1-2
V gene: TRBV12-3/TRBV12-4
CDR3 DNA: TGTGCCAGCAGAGGGACGTATGGCTACACCTTC
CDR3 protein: CASRGTYGYTF

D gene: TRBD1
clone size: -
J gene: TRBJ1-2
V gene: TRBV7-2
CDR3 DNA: TGTGCCAGCAGCCTGAGAGGGGACAGTCATGGCTACACCTTC
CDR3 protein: CASSLRGDSHGYTF

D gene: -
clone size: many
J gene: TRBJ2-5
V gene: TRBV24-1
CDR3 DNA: TGTGCCACCAGTGAGCCGAACAGGGCTGGAGAGACCCAGTACTTC
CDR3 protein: CATSEPNRAGETQYF

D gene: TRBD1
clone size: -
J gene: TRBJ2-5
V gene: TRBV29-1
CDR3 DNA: TGCAGCGCATGGGGACAGGGATTGGAGACCCAGTACTTC
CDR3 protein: CSAWGQGLETQYF

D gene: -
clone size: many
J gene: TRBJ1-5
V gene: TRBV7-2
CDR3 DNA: TGTGCCAGCAGCCCGCGACAGAGCAATCAGCCCCAGCATTTT
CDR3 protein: CASSPRQSNQPQHF

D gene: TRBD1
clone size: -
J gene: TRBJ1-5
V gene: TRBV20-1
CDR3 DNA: TGCAGTGCTCCACGGGACAGGGGCCATCAGCCCCAGCATTTT
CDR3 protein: CSAPRDRGHQPQHF

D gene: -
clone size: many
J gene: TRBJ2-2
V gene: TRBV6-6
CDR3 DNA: TGTGCCAGCAGTTACTGGTCAGCCACCGGGGAGCTGTTTTTT
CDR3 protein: CASSYWSATGELFF

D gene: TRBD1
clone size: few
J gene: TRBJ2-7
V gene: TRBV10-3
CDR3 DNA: TGTGCCATCAGTGAGGTGGGACAGGGCTACGAGCAGTACTTC
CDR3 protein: CAISEVGQGYEQYF

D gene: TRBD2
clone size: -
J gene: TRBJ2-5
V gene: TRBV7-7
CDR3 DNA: TGTGCCAGCAGCGATAGCGGGGGGGCCTCAGAGACCCAGTACTTC
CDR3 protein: CASSDSGGASETQYF